The rows below give T cell receptor beta chains drawn from one sample of a study of early T cells in non-severe SARS-CoV-2 infection. From the 5' RACE reads, TCRdb called clonotypes with MiXCR, one entry per CDR3 protein. Of some 77,000 distinct CDR3 sequences in the sample, roughly 5.3% were seen once. The sample was whole blood, taken at baseline. Receptors were obtained from an adult who was a healthcare worker with PCR-confirmed SARS-CoV-2 infection or an uninfected control (not recorded which). Both conserved end residues are part of each CDR3. A D gene is named only where the DNA matches it firmly. Only part of the rows carry a size: once, few, many, or a class if the clone is expanded.

. TRBJ2-1 many TRBV29-1 TGCAGCGTTGAAGAACGACTCCCCGCTTACAATGAGCAGTTCTTC CSVEERLPAYNEQFF
. TRBJ1-6 many TRBV5-4 TGTGCCAGCAGCTTGGAAGCCACCTCACCCCTCCACTTT CASSLEATSPLHF
. TRBJ1-2 many TRBV6-6 TGTGCCAGCACCTTATACCCAGGGCAATTTGATGGCTACACCTTC CASTLYPGQFDGYTF
TRBD2 TRBJ2-2 many TRBV20-1 TGCAGTGCTAGCTCCGAAACTAGCGGGAGCATTCCCACCGGGGAGCTGTTTTTT CSASSETSGSIPTGELFF
. TRBJ2-5 . TRBV20-1 TGCAGTGCTAGATCCACGCGGACCGCGGGAGAGACCCAGTACTTC CSARSTRTAGETQYF
TRBD2 TRBJ2-2 many TRBV6-5 TGTGCCAGCAGGGCTAGCGGGAGTGGCGGGGAGCTGTTTTTT CASRASGSGGELFF
TRBD2 TRBJ2-7 many TRBV2 TGTGCCAGCACCCGAGCTGCTAGCGGGACCTACGAGCAGTACTTC CASTRAASGTYEQYF
. TRBJ1-5 many TRBV18 TGTGCCAGCTCACCACGGGGATCGGCAGGGATAGGGCAGCCCCAGCATTTT CASSPRGSAGIGQPQHF
. TRBJ1-2 few TRBV2 TGTGCCAGCAGTGAAGCGCGTCGGATCTATGGCTACACCTTC CASSEARRIYGYTF
. TRBJ2-1 many TRBV6-5 TGTGCCAGCAGTCCACAGGGAGGTACCTACAATGAGCAGTTCTTC CASSPQGGTYNEQFF
TRBD1 TRBJ1-5 many TRBV28 TGTGCCAGCAGTCGGGACAGGGAGGCAGGCAATCAGCCCCAGCATTTT CASSRDREAGNQPQHF
. TRBJ2-7 many TRBV5-1 TGCGCCAGCAGTGGCCAACCAGGGTCCGGGGAGCAGTACTTC CASSGQPGSGEQYF
. TRBJ2-3 many TRBV27 TGTGCCAGCACCCCCGTCGGGCCGGCAGATACGCAGTATTTT CASTPVGPADTQYF
TRBD1 TRBJ2-1 few TRBV24-1 TGTGCCACCAGACAGGGGCAGCGGAATGAGCAGTTCTTC CATRQGQRNEQFF
. TRBJ2-2 . TRBV5-1 TGCGCCAGCGCTCATGGGCCCAACACCGGGGAGCTGTTTTTT CASAHGPNTGELFF
. TRBJ2-7 many TRBV7-4 TGTGCCAGCAGCTTAGCGCGAGGCCGAGACACCTACGAGCAGTACTTC CASSLARGRDTYEQYF
TRBD1 TRBJ1-2 many TRBV29-1 TGCAGCGTTGAAGGGGGGACAGCCAGCTATGGCTACACCTTC CSVEGGTASYGYTF
. TRBJ2-7 few TRBV29-1 TGCAGCGTTGTTGGGGAGATGGGGTTCCCTACCTCCTACGAGCAGTACTTC CSVVGEMGFPTSYEQYF
. TRBJ2-5 few TRBV15 TGTGCCACCAGTCGGACGGTCCAAGAGACCCAGTACTTC CATSRTVQETQYF
. TRBJ2-7 few TRBV3-1 TGTGCCAGCAGCCAAGGGAAGAGGGACTACGAGCAGTACTTC CASSQGKRDYEQYF
. TRBJ1-5 . TRBV29-1 TGCAGCGTTGGGACGGGAAGCAATCAGCCCCAGCATTTT CSVGTGSNQPQHF
. TRBJ2-1 many TRBV11-2 TGTGCCAGCAGCTCTGACTGGGGCTCCTACAATGAGCAGTTCTTC CASSSDWGSYNEQFF
. TRBJ2-1 many TRBV20-1 TGCAGTCAACGCCTGGGAGCTTACAATGAGCAGTTCTTC CSQRLGAYNEQFF
. TRBJ1-5 few TRBV20-1 TGCAGTGCTAAGTTTTATAGCAATCAGCCCCAGCATTTT CSAKFYSNQPQHF
. TRBJ2-7 many TRBV20-1 TGCAGTGCTAGTGACACCTACGAGCAGTACTTC CSASDTYEQYF
. TRBJ2-3 many TRBV7-2 TGTGCCAGCAGCTTCGCAGGGTCCTTCACAGATACGCAGTATTTT CASSFAGSFTDTQYF
. TRBJ1-1 . TRBV6-5 TGTGCCAGCAGTTACCTCGGGACACTGAACACTGAAGCTTTCTTT CASSYLGTLNTEAFF
. TRBJ1-2 few TRBV9 TGTGCCAGCAGCGAACCCGCCAAAGGCTACACCTTC CASSEPAKGYTF
. TRBJ2-1 many TRBV7-6 TGTGCCAGCAGCTTAGGTAGAGGGGTAAATGAGCAGTTCTTC CASSLGRGVNEQFF
TRBD2 TRBJ2-7 few TRBV5-4 TGTGCCAGCAGCCGTTCTGCAGCGGGAGCGGGAGAGCAGTACTTC CASSRSAAGAGEQYF
. TRBJ2-2 many TRBV20-1 TGCAGTGCTAGAGTGTCAGGGCTACCGAACACCGGGGAGCTGTTTTTT CSARVSGLPNTGELFF
TRBD1 TRBJ2-2 many TRBV10-3 TGTGCCATCAAGCGGACAGGGGAAAACACCGGGGAGCTGTTTTTT CAIKRTGENTGELFF
TRBD2 TRBJ2-7 . TRBV29-1 TGCAGCGTTGGACTAGCGGACACCAGATACGAGCAGTACTTC CSVGLADTRYEQYF
. TRBJ1-5 few TRBV12-3/TRBV12-4 TGTGCCAGCGGAAGCGGGGTGGCTCAGCCCCAGCATTTT CASGSGVAQPQHF
TRBD1 TRBJ1-2 few TRBV5-4 TGTGCCAGCAGCGGCCGACAGGGAGCCCTCTATGGCTACACCTTC CASSGRQGALYGYTF
TRBD1 TRBJ2-7 many TRBV5-1 TGCGCCAGCAGCGCTCTCGGACAGGGAACCTACGAGCAGTACTTC CASSALGQGTYEQYF
. TRBJ1-1 many TRBV16 TGTGCCAGCAGCCAATCGAGCCAGGGAGTAGTAGCTTTCTTT CASSQSSQGVVAFF
. TRBJ1-1 many TRBV20-1 TGCAGTGCCGCACAGGGTCCGAACACTGAAGCTTTCTTT CSAAQGPNTEAFF
. TRBJ2-3 . TRBV29-1 TGCAGCGGGAACCAGGGACAACCAACGCAGTATTTT CSGNQGQPTQYF
. TRBJ2-7 medium-sized TRBV5-8 TGTGCCAGCATCCCCGTCGAGGGAACCTACGAGCAGTACTTC CASIPVEGTYEQYF
. TRBJ2-3 . TRBV5-1 TGCGCCAGCAGCTCCCAACTCCAATATGATACGCAGTATTTT CASSSQLQYDTQYF
. TRBJ2-1 many TRBV5-6 TGTGCCAGCAGCCCCTACCTAAGCTCCTACAATGAGCAGTTCTTC CASSPYLSSYNEQFF
. TRBJ2-5 few TRBV28 TGTGCCAGTAGGGGGGGGGCGGAGACCCAGTACTTC CASRGGAETQYF
. TRBJ1-1 many TRBV11-2 TGTGCCAGCAGCCTGCATACTCCCGGGGGTGAAGCTTTCTTT CASSLHTPGGEAFF
. TRBJ1-1 many TRBV29-1 TGCAGCGTCCTCCCGGGGGCGACGAACACTGAAGCTTTCTTT CSVLPGATNTEAFF
. TRBJ2-2 . TRBV27 TGTGCCAGCAGACGGGTCGGGCACCGGCCCGGGGAGCTGTTTTTT CASRRVGHRPGELFF
TRBD2 TRBJ2-5 . TRBV20-1 TGCAGTGCTAGAGATCTAGCGGGGTGGGGTGGCTACCAAGAGACCCAGTACTTC CSARDLAGWGGYQETQYF
. TRBJ2-3 . TRBV13 TGTGCCAGCAGCTTAGACCTAGGGAGGTGGCCAGATACGCAGTATTTT CASSLDLGRWPDTQYF
. TRBJ2-3 . TRBV19 TGTGCCAGTTCGCCGACAGGCAGCGGCACAGATACGCAGTATTTT CASSPTGSGTDTQYF
. TRBJ1-1 many TRBV7-2 TGTGCCAGCAGCTTAAGACAGACTGAAGCTTTCTTT CASSLRQTEAFF
TRBD2 TRBJ2-1 many TRBV7-9 TGTGCCAGCAGCTTAGCTCCGCCGACTAGCGGGAGTGAGTATGAGCAGTTCTTC CASSLAPPTSGSEYEQFF
. TRBJ2-7 . TRBV13 TGTGCCAGCAGCTTTCGTCAGGGTTCCGAGCAGTACTTC CASSFRQGSEQYF
TRBD2 TRBJ2-5 few TRBV7-9 TGTGCCAGCAGCTTAGTCGATCGGGTCTTAGCGGGGAACTACCAAGAGACCCAGTACTTC CASSLVDRVLAGNYQETQYF
TRBD2 TRBJ2-1 . TRBV9 TGTGCCAGCAGCGTAGTTCTAGCGGGCCTCAATGAGCAGTTCTTC CASSVVLAGLNEQFF